This paragraph covers one T cell receptor beta chain sequence. Healthy HIV-negative adults with no recent acute infections or vaccinations were recruited as donors. The repertoire was sequenced with immunoSEQ multiplex PCR; TCRdb's copy has only in-frame clones and lacks some. The sample holds about 490,000 clones; 60% to 85% are singletons and the top ten take 10% to 15%. The sample is drawn from a study of shared clonotypes between healthy human individuals. V lost 0 bases, J lost 3 bases, and 12 bases lay in between. Germline CDR1 MNHNY, CDR2 SVGAGI (reference sequence). This CDR3 spans 15 amino acids.

The J gene is TRBJ2-7, the V gene TRBV6-6; D call uncertain. The sample was PBMCs. The TCR was taken from a middle-aged woman in good health. Some clones in this sample may be carry-over from other donors' samples. The CDR3 sequence is CASSYSLPGYYEQYF. As DNA, the CDR3 is TGTGCCAGCAGTTACTCCCTCCCCGGTTACTACGAGCAGTACTTC.